This paragraph reports one T cell receptor beta chain. The sample originates from a study of blood T cell repertoires in COVID-19. On the study more broadly: The United States, Italy and Spain supplied acute and convalescent COVID-19 samples.

Sequencing was performed with immunoSEQ multiplex PCR; in TCRdb, only in-frame clones are kept and a portion is missing. This repertoire shows about 300,000 clones, approximately 88% found once; its top ten account for less than 2%. Germline assignment: CDR1 LNHDA and CDR2 SQIVND (reference sequence). V was cut by 8 bases and J by 7 bases, with 17 bases left in between. The CDR3 length is 14 residues. Which cohort a participant joined came from the clinical history participants gave. The study counted Cohort 3 donors as recovered given two negative PCRs, clearance, or symptom resolution. Material for sequencing was PBMCs or T cells enriched from blood (not recorded which). The sequence came from a woman in her forties who had recovered from COVID-19. This rearrangement joins TRBV19 to TRBJ1-4; D perhaps matches TRBD1 (6 bases). The CDR3 DNA reads TGTGCCAGTTGCATGCGGGGGGCTTCTGAAAAACTGTTTTTT. It encodes CASCMRGASEKLFF.